This TCR beta chain was profiled in a study of molecular identifiers for immune sequencing clone quantification. Germline V gives CDR1 SEHNR, CDR2 FQNEAQ (reference sequence). The V end lost 6 bases, the J end lost 6 bases, and 8 bases lay between the germline ends. CDR3 length equals 11 residues. From the PCR reads, TCRdb called clonotypes with MiXCR, one entry per CDR3 protein. Of over 550,000 distinct CDR3 sequences listed, roughly 23% are singletons. This clonotype was counted many times. The clonotype comes from a human donor in good health. Some libraries in this study had Jurkat cell RNA spiked in. This chain connects TRBV7-9 to TRBJ1-1, with D unclear. Sequenced material: naive CD8+ T cells from blood, with Jurkat cell RNA spiked in. Noted subset: FACS-sorted CD8+CD4-CCR7+CD45RA+ naive T cells. DNA for the CDR3: TGTGCCAGCAGGGAGGGCCCTGAAGCTTTCTTT. It specifies CASREGPEAFF. The full variable domain, completed using reference TRBV7-9 and TRBJ1-1, is DTGVSQNPRHKITKRGQNVTFRCDPISEHNRLYWYRQTLGQGPEFLTYFQNEAQLEKSRLLSDRFSAERPKGSFSTLEIQRTEQGDSAMYLCASREGPEAFFGQGTRLTVV.